This entry features one TCR beta chain sequence. Antigen: not known. The PCR was carried out with 60 Vbeta primers and 13 Jbeta primers. The data were produced by immunoSEQ multiplex PCR, yet TCRdb's version contains in-frame clones alone and is incomplete. The table lists more than 150,000 clones, about 77% of them singletons. The sample belongs to a study of cytomegalovirus exposure and HLA in healthy donors. Study results and caveats: Sequence variants that were highly shared formed a cluster that was likely a sequencing artifact.

Germline CDR1 is MDHEN and CDR2 is SYDVKM. CDR3 length: 14 amino acids. The J segment lost 1 base and the V segment lost 5 bases, leaving 3 bases of the junction unmatched. The chain uses TRBV28 and TRBJ1-1, with TRBD1 identical over 8 bases. This clonotype originated in a young woman in good health and CMV-seropositive. The specimen sequenced was PBMCs. DNA for the CDR3: TGTGCCAGCAGTCCCAGGGGGCGGAACACTGAAGCTTTCTTT. Translating gives CASSPRGRNTEAFF. Full variable domain (outside the CDR3, taken from reference TRBV28 and TRBJ1-1): DVKVTQSSRYLVKRTGEKVFLECVQDMDHENMFWYRQDPGLGLRLIYFSYDVKMKEKGDIPEGYSVSREKKERFSLILESASTNQTSMYLCASSPRGRNTEAFFGQGTRLTVV.